This entry lists 29 T cell receptor beta chains sequenced from one sample in a study of OX40 agonist ivuxolimab in advanced cancers. Profiling relied on immunoSEQ multiplex PCR, and the TCRdb table lists in-frame clones only, not all of them. The sample has roughly 56,000 clones, roughly 90% seen once. Sequencing was performed on CD4+ or CD8+ T cells sorted from blood, taken in a trial of the OX40 agonist ivuxolimab. The receptors originated from an adult with an advanced solid tumor such as melanoma, head and neck, liver or kidney cancer.

V gene TRBV5-1 combines with J gene TRBJ2-5; TRBD1 matches at 12 bases. Germline V CDR1 and CDR2: SGHRS, YFSETQ. J gave up 3 bases and V 4 bases, and 4 bases lay outside the gene matches. The CDR3 runs to 15 residues. Written as DNA, the CDR3 is TGCGCCAGCAGCACCGGGACAGGGGGCGAAGAGACCCAGTACTTC. Its protein product is CASSTGTGGEETQYF. Drawing the rest from reference TRBV5-1 and TRBJ2-5, the complete variable domain is KAGVTQTPRYLIKTRGQQVTLSCSPISGHRSVSWYQQTPGQGLQFLFEYFSETQRNKGNFPGRFSGRQFSNSRSEMNVSTLELGDSALYLCASSTGTGGEETQYFGPGTRLLVL.

The J gene is TRBJ2-7, the V gene TRBV9, with D hard to call. The V and J ends lost 3 bases and 2 bases respectively, with 9 bases between them. The germline V gene encodes CDR1 SGDLS and CDR2 YYNGEE. The CDR3 runs 13 residues. The CDR3 loop is CASSAPPAYEQYF. The DNA for the CDR3 is TGTGCCAGCAGCGCTCCTCCCGCCTACGAGCAGTACTTC.

This chain joins TRBV13 and TRBJ2-3; 8 positions match TRBD2. Germline values: CDR1 PRHDT, CDR2 FYEKMQ (reference sequence). Germline trimming cut 3 bases from V and 4 bases from J; bases unmatched to any gene: 6. The CDR3 sequence is 15 residues long. The CDR3 region has the DNA TGTGCCAGCAGCTTTAGATTGACTAGCGCAGATACGCAGTATTTT. Translation gives CASSFRLTSADTQYF.

The V and J genes are TRBV11-2 and TRBJ2-5; maybe TRBD1 (6 bases). This CDR3 contains 15 residues. CDR1 is SGHAT, CDR2 FQNNGV, per germline. The ends were cut back, 5 bases at V and 5 bases at J, with 18 bases in the middle. CDR3: CASSDAGQPGETQYF. For the CDR3, the DNA is TGTGCCAGCAGCGATGCCGGACAGCCGGGGGAGACCCAGTACTTC.

This clone was picked up one time. The J gene is TRBJ2-1, the V gene TRBV19, with 7 nucleotides matching TRBD1. The CDR3 runs 14 residues. Germline CDR1 LNHDA, CDR2 SQIVND (reference sequence). With V trimmed by 3 bases and J by 7 bases, 6 bases remained unmatched. This chain's CDR3 is CASSIKTGFNEQFF. In nucleotides, the CDR3 is TGTGCCAGTAGTATTAAGACAGGGTTTAATGAGCAGTTCTTC.

The chain joins TRBV11-3 to TRBJ1-2, with D uncertain. This CDR3 region has 13 residues. Trimming removed 4 bases at V and 7 bases at J, with 13 bases between. Germline V gives CDR1 SGHNT, CDR2 YENEEA. The CDR3 DNA reads as TGTGCCAGCAGCTGGGCAGGCAGCCCTGGCTACACCTTC. Its translation: CASSWAGSPGYTF.

This chain links TRBV11-2 with TRBJ2-1; 11 bases match TRBD2. CDR3 size: 16 residues. J gave up 5 bases and V 4 bases, and 7 bases lay outside the gene matches. The germline CDR1 and CDR2 sequences are SGHAT and FQNNGV. CDR3 loop: CASSSTGTSGDNEQFF. The CDR3 DNA reads as TGTGCCAGCAGCTCGACCGGGACTAGCGGTGACAATGAGCAGTTCTTC.

This clone was picked up one time. The chain employs TRBV2 and TRBJ2-7; 9 positions agree with TRBD2. This CDR3 has 15 residues. Trimming took 1 base from V and 2 from J; bases not matched to a gene: 3. The germline V gene encodes CDR1 SNHLY and CDR2 FYNNEI. In DNA, the CDR3 is TGTGCCAGCAGTGAAGTTAGCGGGAGTGCCTACGAGCAGTACTTC. Translation: CASSEVSGSAYEQYF.

DNA of the CDR3: TGTGCCAGCAGTTTCTGGGGCCTCCCCCGGTGGTGGGATTCACCCCTCCACTTT. Translation: CASSFWGLPRWWDSPLHF. This sequence joins TRBV27 and TRBJ1-6; D perhaps matches TRBD1 (5 bases). The CDR3 is 18 residues long. CDR1 MNHEY and CDR2 SMNVEV come from the germline V gene (reference sequence). Between the trimmed V and J ends, which lost 3 bases and 8 bases, there was a span of 23 bases.

The rearrangement uses TRBV5-1 and TRBJ1-1, with D unclear. The CDR3 length is 12 residues. Trimming took 5 bases from V and 6 from J, leaving 11 bases between them. Germline lookup yields CDR1 SGHRS and CDR2 YFSETQ. CDR3 sequence reads: CASSSDGAEAFF. Here the CDR3 DNA reads TGCGCCAGCAGTTCGGACGGGGCTGAAGCTTTCTTT. The whole variable domain, filled in from reference TRBV5-1 and TRBJ1-1, reads KAGVTQTPRYLIKTRGQQVTLSCSPISGHRSVSWYQQTPGQGLQFLFEYFSETQRNKGNFPGRFSGRQFSNSRSEMNVSTLELGDSALYLCASSSDGAEAFFGQGTRLTVV.

The rearrangement joins TRBV11-2 to TRBJ1-5, with D unresolved. This CDR3 region has 13 residues. V lost 0 bases and J 7 bases, leaving 7 bases between the germline ends. Germline lookup yields CDR1 SGHAT and CDR2 FQNNGV. CDR3 sequence reads: CASSLEGMQPQHF. The DNA of the CDR3 is TGTGCCAGCAGCTTAGAAGGAATGCAGCCCCAGCATTTT.

The chain employs TRBV7-9 and TRBJ2-1; D gene ambiguous. CDR3 length equals 15 residues. V shed 1 base and J shed 9 bases, with 16 bases lying between them. CDR1 SEHNR and CDR2 FQNEAQ come from the germline V gene (reference sequence). The chain's CDR3 is CASSLVRAQISEQFF. The CDR3 nucleotides are TGTGCCAGCAGCTTAGTTCGGGCCCAAATCAGTGAGCAGTTCTTC. The whole variable domain, remainder taken from reference TRBV7-9 and TRBJ2-1, is DTGVSQNPRHKITKRGQNVTFRCDPISEHNRLYWYRQTLGQGPEFLTYFQNEAQLEKSRLLSDRFSAERPKGSFSTLEIQRTEQGDSAMYLCASSLVRAQISEQFFGPGTRLTVL.

DNA for the CDR3: TGTGCCAGTAGTGCACAGGGAAAATACACAGATACGCAGTATTTT. It codes for CASSAQGKYTDTQYF. The V call is TRBV19, the J call TRBJ2-3, with a weak D call TRBD1 (6 bases). From germline, CDR1 is LNHDA and CDR2 SQIVND (reference sequence). The CDR3 runs to 15 residues. V was clipped by 5 bases and J by 2 bases, with 14 bases between them. The full variable domain, completed using reference TRBV19 and TRBJ2-3, is DGGITQSPKYLFRKEGQNVTLSCEQNLNHDAMYWYRQDPGQGLRLIYYSQIVNDFQKGDIAEGYSVSREKKESFPLTVTSAQKNPTAFYLCASSAQGKYTDTQYFGPGTRLTVL.

The chain links TRBV28 to TRBJ2-5; 8 bases are a match to TRBD1. The V gene's germline CDR1 is MDHEN and CDR2 SYDVKM. J lost 5 bases, V lost 10 bases, and 12 bases had no gene match. The CDR3 has 14 residues. CDR3 coding DNA: TGTGCCACTCAGGGGGCCTTCAGGGGGGAGACCCAGTACTTC. Its protein product is CATQGAFRGETQYF.

The gene calls are TRBV21-1 and TRBJ1-2. TRBV21-1 is deemed a pseudogene. The CDR3 covers 17 residues. The CDR3 bases are TGTGCCAGCAGCAAAGTCGGGAGGGGGCGAGGATACTATGGCTACACCTTC. Translating gives CASSKVGRGRGYYGYTF.

This chain joins TRBV9 and TRBJ2-1; tentatively, D is TRBD2 (5 bases). Germline lookup yields CDR1 SGDLS and CDR2 YYNGEE. Trimming shortened V by 2 bases and J by 0 bases, and 15 bases separated the two germline ends. The CDR3 runs to 17 residues. DNA of the CDR3: TGTGCCAGCAGCGTGCGGAGGTCTCCCCACTCCTACAATGAGCAGTTCTTC. It encodes CASSVRRSPHSYNEQFF.

The CDR3 protein is CASSVLSTGELFF. Here the CDR3 DNA reads TGTGCCAGCAGCGTTTTGAGCACCGGGGAGCTGTTTTTT. The chain employs TRBV9 and TRBJ2-2; D remains ambiguous. V was pared by 2 bases and J by 4 bases, with 6 bases between. In germline, CDR1 is SGDLS, CDR2 YYNGEE. CDR3 length equals 13 residues.

The J gene is TRBJ2-1, the V gene TRBV28; tentatively, D is TRBD1 or TRBD2 (6 bases each). V gave up 5 bases and J gave up 8 bases, with 19 bases separating them. Germline-derived CDR1 and CDR2 are MDHEN and SYDVKM. This CDR3 has 15 residues. The CDR3 nucleotides read TGTGCCAGCAGTCCCGGAGGGGGGCCGGGCGATGAGCAGTTCTTC. Translation gives CASSPGGGPGDEQFF.

The chain uses TRBV9 and TRBJ2-3, with 8 bases that match TRBD2. V was clipped by 3 bases and J by 5 bases; unmatched bases: 11. The CDR3 consists of 16 residues. Germline loops: CDR1 SGDLS, CDR2 YYNGEE. The CDR3 loop is CASSALAGPPRDTQYF. The CDR3, as DNA: TGTGCCAGCAGCGCATTAGCGGGACCCCCAAGAGATACGCAGTATTTT.

V gene TRBV13 combines with J gene TRBJ2-7; no reliable D call. Trimming removed 5 bases from V and 4 bases from J, with 9 bases in between. The germline gives CDR1 PRHDT, CDR2 FYEKMQ (reference sequence). The CDR3 sequence is 12 residues long. The CDR3 is CASSRADYEQYF. The CDR3 region has the DNA TGTGCCAGCAGCCGCGCGGATTACGAGCAGTACTTC.

The rearrangement links TRBV5-8 to TRBJ2-3; 7 bases match TRBD2. CDR3 length equals 15 residues. Looked up from germline, CDR1 is SGHTS and CDR2 is YDEGEE. J gave up 1 base and V 1 base, and 3 bases lay outside the gene matches. The CDR3 DNA is TGTGCCAGCAGCTTGTCGGCGGGAGGCACAGATACGCAGTATTTT. It encodes CASSLSAGGTDTQYF.

The chain employs TRBV6-6 and TRBJ2-1; D remains unclear. This CDR3 spans 12 amino acids. Between the trimmed V and J ends, which lost 6 bases and 4 bases, there was a span of 7 bases. Germline V gene data show CDR1 as MNHNY and CDR2 as SVGAGI (reference sequence). The CDR3 spells CASSPDYNEQFF. The CDR3 DNA sequence: TGTGCCAGCAGCCCCGATTACAATGAGCAGTTCTTC.

V and J are TRBV5-1 and TRBJ2-1; 7 nucleotides align to TRBD1. Trimming removed 4 bases from V and 3 bases from J; junction bases left unmatched: 10. Germline V lookup: CDR1 SGHRS, CDR2 YFSETQ. The CDR3 consists of 16 residues. The CDR3 loop reads CASSAVTGTDYNEQFF. The CDR3 DNA reads TGCGCCAGCAGCGCGGTCACCGGGACAGACTACAATGAGCAGTTCTTC. The full variable domain, its missing parts supplied by reference TRBV5-1 and TRBJ2-1, is KAGVTQTPRYLIKTRGQQVTLSCSPISGHRSVSWYQQTPGQGLQFLFEYFSETQRNKGNFPGRFSGRQFSNSRSEMNVSTLELGDSALYLCASSAVTGTDYNEQFFGPGTRLTVL.

This clone was seen a handful of times. J is TRBJ1-4 and V is TRBV27; no definite D call. Trimming removed 2 bases at V and 7 bases at J, with 8 bases between. The CDR3 loop spans 13 amino acids. Germline CDR1 MNHEY, CDR2 SMNVEV (reference sequence). CDR3 in amino acids: CASSLDWGEKLFF. The CDR3 coding sequence is TGTGCCAGCAGTTTAGATTGGGGTGAAAAACTGTTTTTT.

The chain uses TRBV9 and TRBJ2-7; 7 positions match TRBD2. The CDR3 is 15 residues long. CDR1 and CDR2 (germline): SGDLS, YYNGEE. V dropped 4 bases and J dropped 2; count of bases not matched to a gene: 9. CDR3 nucleotides: TGTGCCAGCAGCCCCGGCGGGAGCCAGACCTACGAGCAGTACTTC. Protein sequence: CASSPGGSQTYEQYF.

V usage is TRBV28 and J usage is TRBJ1-1, with no clear D. The CDR3 covers 14 residues. V lost 2 bases to trimming and J lost 4 bases, with 11 bases between them. Germline CDR1 reads MDHEN; CDR2 reads SYDVKM. The CDR3 reads CASSLGFGFTEAFF. The CDR3 DNA follows: TGTGCCAGCAGTTTAGGTTTTGGCTTCACTGAAGCTTTCTTT.

The chain uses TRBV15 and TRBJ1-2; perhaps TRBD1 as D (5 bases). CDR3 size: 13 residues. The V and J ends lost 8 bases and 5 bases respectively, with 15 bases between them. The germline V gene encodes CDR1 LNHNV and CDR2 YYDKDF (reference sequence). CDR3 protein: CATGAGSDYGYTF. CDR3 bases: TGTGCCACCGGAGCAGGGTCCGATTATGGCTACACCTTC.

This chain links TRBV19 with TRBJ1-1, with 12 bases that match TRBD1. The CDR3 contains 15 residues. Trimming removed 3 bases from V and 8 bases from J; junction bases left unmatched: 7. Germline CDR1 reads LNHDA; CDR2 reads SQIVND (reference sequence). In DNA, the CDR3 is TGTGCCAGTAGTATTTTCGGGGGACAGGGGGCCGAAGCTTTCTTT. The encoded protein is CASSIFGGQGAEAFF.

The chain couples TRBV28 to TRBJ2-1, with 9 positions matching TRBD2. Germline CDR1 MDHEN, CDR2 SYDVKM. The ends lost 10 bases at V and 5 bases at J; junction bases unmatched: 12. The CDR3 is made up of 15 amino acids. CDR3 in DNA: TGTGCCACCTCAGTTGGGACTAGCTTGCACAATGAGCAGTTCTTC. Translation: CATSVGTSLHNEQFF.